This entry concerns a single T cell receptor (beta chain). Its antigen is unknown. The data derive from a study of T-cell memory formation after mild COVID-19. Study-wide points: Clones that shrank (day 15 to 85) were balanced CD4/CD8, whereas later expanders leaned CD4+. Within pre-infection memory, some responding clones were found, suggesting cross-reactive memory joined.

TCRalpha and TCRbeta libraries used 5'RACE with constant-segment primers and UMIs. Each CDR3 protein gets one entry after TCRdb re-called the 5' RACE reads with MiXCR. In the table there are 90,000 to 120,000 distinct CDR3 sequences, over 13% of which are singletons. This clonotype was obtained from a man aged 18-30 years who had mild COVID-19 (a few samples of this study predate the infection). Cell type and time point are not known. Sequenced sample: PBMCs or a T cell subset sorted from them (not recorded which).

Here the CDR3 DNA reads TGTGCCAGCAGCTTAGACAGAATCTATTACACCTTC. Residues: CASSLDRIYYTF. The chain joins TRBV7-9 to TRBJ1-2; D gene unclear. The CDR3 has 12 amino acids. From germline, CDR1 is SEHNR and CDR2 FQNEAQ (reference sequence). V was clipped by 1 base and J by 11 bases, with 11 bases between them.